The rows below give T cell receptor beta chains drawn from one sample of a study of a mutant IDH1 vaccine in newly diagnosed glioma. Antigens of these TCRs are unknown. Libraries were prepared by immunoSEQ multiplex PCR; TCRdb keeps only in-frame clonotypes and omits some of them. Of some 33,000 clones in the sample, more than 75% were seen once. Sequencing was performed on PBMCs, taken from a glioma patient whose treatment included an IDH1 peptide vaccine. The receptor source for this set is a man in his forties with glioma. CDR3s include the opening cysteine and the closing phenylalanine or tryptophan. The D gene is left open where the match is weak. Clone size is shown for a subset of rows, as once, few, many or a class of expanded clone.

j_call | v_call | clone_size | d_call | cdr3_aa | cdr3_nt
TRBJ2-5 | TRBV2 | NA | NA | CASSHAGALQETQYF | TGTGCCAGCAGTCATGCGGGGGCCCTCCAAGAGACCCAGTACTTC
TRBJ1-6 | TRBV27 | NA | NA | CASSLSIAGLDSPLHF | TGTGCCAGCAGTTTATCGATAGCGGGACTGGATTCACCCCTCCACTTT
TRBJ2-5 | TRBV4-1 | NA | NA | CASSQGLWVGTQYF | TGCGCCAGCAGCCAAGGCTTGTGGGTTGGGACCCAGTACTTC
TRBJ2-3 | TRBV29-1 | NA | TRBD1 | CSVVQGAHTQYF | TGCAGCGTCGTACAGGGGGCCCATACGCAGTATTTT
TRBJ2-7 | TRBV5-1 | few | NA | CASSLRPAGEQYF | TGCGCCAGCAGCCTGCGACCCGCAGGAGAGCAGTACTTC
TRBJ1-1 | TRBV28 | NA | TRBD1 | CASSFGTGGAYTEAFF | TGTGCCAGCAGCTTTGGGACAGGGGGCGCTTACACTGAAGCTTTCTTT
TRBJ1-2 | TRBV18 | NA | NA | CASSPRPTDGYTF | TGTGCCAGCTCACCCCGGCCGACAGATGGCTACACCTTC
TRBJ1-1 | TRBV5-1 | NA | TRBD1 | CASLPGQGNTEAFF | TGCGCCAGCCTCCCGGGACAGGGGAACACTGAAGCTTTCTTT
TRBJ2-7 | TRBV7-2 | NA | TRBD1 | CASSLGGGTGLYEQYF | TGTGCCAGCAGCTTAGGGGGCGGGACAGGGCTCTACGAGCAGTACTTC
TRBJ1-2 | TRBV7-9 | NA | NA | CASSLAFDRGDGYTF | TGTGCCAGCAGCTTAGCCTTCGACCGGGGGGATGGCTACACCTTC
TRBJ2-3 | TRBV5-1 | NA | TRBD2 | CASSTRTSGGRADTQYF | TGCGCCAGCAGCACCCGGACTAGCGGGGGGCGGGCAGATACGCAGTATTTT
TRBJ2-3 | TRBV30 | NA | TRBD1 | CAWDPGQGRRDTQYF | TGTGCCTGGGACCCGGGACAGGGGCGAAGGGATACGCAGTATTTT
TRBJ1-1 | TRBV27 | once | NA | CASSLSGGEGNTEAFF | TGTGCCAGCAGTTTATCAGGGGGAGAGGGAAACACTGAAGCTTTCTTT
TRBJ2-5 | TRBV30 | NA | NA | CAWALGGRRETQYF | TGTGCCTGGGCGCTGGGGGGGCGGAGAGAGACCCAGTACTTC
TRBJ2-7 | TRBV5-1 | NA | NA | CASSSQGQNYEQYF | TGCGCCAGCAGCTCCCAAGGACAGAACTACGAGCAGTACTTC
TRBJ2-7 | TRBV6-5 | NA | NA | CASSYSLRGEQYF | TGTGCCAGCAGTTACTCTCTCAGGGGCGAGCAGTACTTC
TRBJ1-1 | TRBV10-3 | few | NA | CAISSRDGNTEAFF | TGTGCCATCAGTAGCCGGGACGGGAACACTGAAGCTTTCTTT
TRBJ2-7 | TRBV4-2 | medium-sized | NA | CAAGLGGGSDEQYF | TGTGCAGCGGGTCTCGGCGGGGGCTCGGACGAGCAGTACTTC